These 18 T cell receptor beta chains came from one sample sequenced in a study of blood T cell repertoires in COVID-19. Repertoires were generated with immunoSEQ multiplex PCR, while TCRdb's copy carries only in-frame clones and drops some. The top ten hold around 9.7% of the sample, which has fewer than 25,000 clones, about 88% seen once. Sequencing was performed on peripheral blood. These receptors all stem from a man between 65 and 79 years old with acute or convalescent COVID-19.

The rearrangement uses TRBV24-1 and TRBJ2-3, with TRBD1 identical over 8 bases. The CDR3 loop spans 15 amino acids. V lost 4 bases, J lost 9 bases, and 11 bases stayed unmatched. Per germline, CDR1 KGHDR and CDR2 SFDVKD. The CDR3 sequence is CATSDPGQETKTQYF. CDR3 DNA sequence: TGTGCCACCAGTGACCCGGGACAGGAGACAAAAACGCAGTATTTT.

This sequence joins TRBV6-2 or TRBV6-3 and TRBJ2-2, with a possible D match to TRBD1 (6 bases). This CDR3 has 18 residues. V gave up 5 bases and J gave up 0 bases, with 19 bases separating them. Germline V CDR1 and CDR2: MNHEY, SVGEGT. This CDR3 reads CASSGSAGALANTGELFF. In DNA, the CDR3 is TGTGCCAGCAGTGGGTCGGCAGGGGCCCTAGCGAACACCGGGGAGCTGTTTTTT.

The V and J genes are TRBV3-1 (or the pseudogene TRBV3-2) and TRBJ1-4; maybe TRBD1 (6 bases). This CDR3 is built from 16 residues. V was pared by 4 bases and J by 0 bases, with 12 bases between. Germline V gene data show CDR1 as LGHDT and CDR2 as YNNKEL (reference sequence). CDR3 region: CASSLLRTATNEKLFF. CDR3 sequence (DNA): TGTGCCAGCAGCCTCCTCAGGACAGCAACTAATGAAAAACTGTTTTTT.

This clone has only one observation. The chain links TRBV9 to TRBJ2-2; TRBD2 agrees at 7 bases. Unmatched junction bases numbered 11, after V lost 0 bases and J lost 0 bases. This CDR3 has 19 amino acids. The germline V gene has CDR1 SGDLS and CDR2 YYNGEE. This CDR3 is CASSVGWWLADTNTGELFF. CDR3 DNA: TGTGCCAGCAGCGTAGGATGGTGGCTAGCGGACACGAACACCGGGGAGCTGTTTTTT.

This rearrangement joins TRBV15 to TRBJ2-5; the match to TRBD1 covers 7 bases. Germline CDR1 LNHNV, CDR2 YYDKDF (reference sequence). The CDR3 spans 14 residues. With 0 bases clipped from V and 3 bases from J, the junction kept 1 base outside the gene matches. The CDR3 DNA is TGTGCCACCAGCAGAGACGGGACAGAAGAGACCCAGTACTTC. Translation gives CATSRDGTEETQYF.

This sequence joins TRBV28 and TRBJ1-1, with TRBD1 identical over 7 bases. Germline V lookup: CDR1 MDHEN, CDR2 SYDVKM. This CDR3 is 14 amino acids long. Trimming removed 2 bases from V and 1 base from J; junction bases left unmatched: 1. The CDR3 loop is CASSLTGANTEAFF. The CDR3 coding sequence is TGTGCCAGCAGTTTAACAGGGGCGAACACTGAAGCTTTCTTT.

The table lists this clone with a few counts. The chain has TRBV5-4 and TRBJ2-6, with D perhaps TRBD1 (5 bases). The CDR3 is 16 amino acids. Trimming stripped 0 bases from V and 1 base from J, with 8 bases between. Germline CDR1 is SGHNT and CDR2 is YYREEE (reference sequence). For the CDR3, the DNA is TGTGCCAGCAGCTTGGACGCAGGGTCTGGGGCCAACGTCCTGACTTTC. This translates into CASSLDAGSGANVLTF.

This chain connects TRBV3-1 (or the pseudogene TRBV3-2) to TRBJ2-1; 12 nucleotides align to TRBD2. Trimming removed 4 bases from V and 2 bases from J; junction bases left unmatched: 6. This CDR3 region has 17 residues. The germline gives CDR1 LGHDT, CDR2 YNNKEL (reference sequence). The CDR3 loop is CASSPGLAGPPYNEQFF. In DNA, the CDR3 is TGTGCCAGCAGCCCCGGACTAGCGGGACCCCCCTACAATGAGCAGTTCTTC.

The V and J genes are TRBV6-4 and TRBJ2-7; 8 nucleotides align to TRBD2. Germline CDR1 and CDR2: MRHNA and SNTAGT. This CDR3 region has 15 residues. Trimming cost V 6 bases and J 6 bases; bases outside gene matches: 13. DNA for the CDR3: TGTGCCAGCAGCCCCTTAAGCGGGGGACTGGGCGAGCAGTACTTC. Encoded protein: CASSPLSGGLGEQYF.

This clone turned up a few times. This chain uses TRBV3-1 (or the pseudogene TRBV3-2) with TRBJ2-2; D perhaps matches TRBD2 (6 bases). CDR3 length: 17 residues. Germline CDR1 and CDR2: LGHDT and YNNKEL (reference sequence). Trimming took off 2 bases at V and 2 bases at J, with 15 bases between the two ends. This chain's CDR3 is CASSQFGFGGNTGELFF. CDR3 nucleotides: TGTGCCAGCAGCCAATTTGGGTTCGGGGGTAACACCGGGGAGCTGTTTTTT.

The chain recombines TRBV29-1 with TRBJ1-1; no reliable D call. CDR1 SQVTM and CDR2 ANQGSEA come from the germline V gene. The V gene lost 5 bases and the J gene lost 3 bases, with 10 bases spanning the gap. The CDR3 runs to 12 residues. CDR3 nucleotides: TGCAGCGTTAGGTTAGAGGACACTGAAGCTTTCTTT. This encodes CSVRLEDTEAFF.

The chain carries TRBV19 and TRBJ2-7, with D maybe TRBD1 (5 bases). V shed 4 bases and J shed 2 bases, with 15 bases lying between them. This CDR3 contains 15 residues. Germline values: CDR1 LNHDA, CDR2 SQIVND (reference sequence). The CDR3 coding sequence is TGTGCCAGTAGTACACCTCCGACAGAAACCTACGAGCAGTACTTC. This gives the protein CASSTPPTETYEQYF.

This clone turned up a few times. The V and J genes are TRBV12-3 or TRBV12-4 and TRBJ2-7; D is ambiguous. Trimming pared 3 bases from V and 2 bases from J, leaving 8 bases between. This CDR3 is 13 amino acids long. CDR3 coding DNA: TGTGCCAGCAGTTTGCACATCACCTACGAGCAGTACTTC. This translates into CASSLHITYEQYF.

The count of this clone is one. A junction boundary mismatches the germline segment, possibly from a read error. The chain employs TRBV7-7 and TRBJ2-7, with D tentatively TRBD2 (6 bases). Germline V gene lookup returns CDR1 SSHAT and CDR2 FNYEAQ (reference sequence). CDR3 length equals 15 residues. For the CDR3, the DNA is TGTGCTAGCAGCCCCCTAGCGTCTAGCTCCTACGAGCAGTACTTC. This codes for CASSPLASSSYEQYF.

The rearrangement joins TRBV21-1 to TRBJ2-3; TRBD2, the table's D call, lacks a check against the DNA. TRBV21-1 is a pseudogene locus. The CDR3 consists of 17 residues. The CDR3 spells CASSKDRTSYRTDTQYF. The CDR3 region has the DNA TGTGCCAGCAGCAAAGACAGGACTAGTTATAGGACAGATACGCAGTATTTT.

The CDR3 DNA reads as TGTGCCAGCAGCAAACAACAGGGCGCGGGGAACACTGAAGCTTTCTTT. This gives the protein CASSKQQGAGNTEAFF. The gene calls are TRBV21-1 and TRBJ1-1; the table assigns TRBD1, which was not confirmed against the DNA. TRBV21-1 is a recognized pseudogene. The CDR3 sequence is 16 residues long.

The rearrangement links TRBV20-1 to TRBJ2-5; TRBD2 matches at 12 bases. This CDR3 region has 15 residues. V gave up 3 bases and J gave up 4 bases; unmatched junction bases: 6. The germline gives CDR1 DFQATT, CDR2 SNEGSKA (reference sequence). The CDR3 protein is CSASASGGALETQYF. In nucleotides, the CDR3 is TGCAGTGCTAGTGCTAGCGGGGGGGCTTTAGAGACCCAGTACTTC.

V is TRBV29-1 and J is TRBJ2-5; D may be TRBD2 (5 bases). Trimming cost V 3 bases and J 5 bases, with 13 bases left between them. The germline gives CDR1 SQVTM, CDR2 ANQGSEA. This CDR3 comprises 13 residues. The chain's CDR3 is CSVELGSWETQYF. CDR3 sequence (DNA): TGCAGCGTTGAGCTTGGGAGCTGGGAGACCCAGTACTTC. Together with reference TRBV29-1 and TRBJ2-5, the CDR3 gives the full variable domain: SAVISQKPSRDICQRGTSLTIQCQVDSQVTMMFWYRQQPGQSLTLIATANQGSEATYESGFVIDKFPISRPNLTFSTLTVSNMSPEDSSIYLCSVELGSWETQYFGPGTRLLVL.